The present TCR beta chain was sequenced within a study of blood T cell repertoires in COVID-19. Per the authors' pipeline: Estimation of nucleated cell counts relied on the amplification of reference gene primers. Produced via immunoSEQ multiplex PCR; TCRdb's table is partial and in-frame only. That table is the source of V, J and clone size, and D and trimming were worked out from the DNA. The sample lists 300,000 to 450,000 clones, around 90% occurring once. Participants came from fewer than 25 US areas, aged roughly 18 to 95 years. Clinical history as reported by participants underpinned cohort assignment. Sequencing was done on a sample of PBMCs or T cells enriched from blood (not recorded which). The sequence derives from a woman aged 18-29 years who had recovered from COVID-19.

Here the CDR3 DNA reads TGTGCCAGCAGCTTGGATCCAGGAGGGGTTTATGGCTACACCTTC. It is translated as CASSLDPGGVYGYTF. The chain links TRBV5-4 to TRBJ1-2, with D possibly TRBD1 on 5 matching bases. The germline V and J ends were trimmed by 0 bases and 5 bases, with 14 bases remaining between them. This CDR3 comprises 15 residues. The germline V gene has CDR1 SGHNT and CDR2 YYREEE (reference sequence).